This T cell receptor beta chain was sequenced for a study of identical twins. In this sample, this clonotype turned up a few times. Its antigen is unidentified. This CDR3 is built from 14 residues. The V gene lost 3 bases and the J gene lost 0 bases, with 7 bases spanning the gap. Per germline, CDR1 SGHRS and CDR2 YFSETQ. TCRdb processed the 5' RACE reads anew with MiXCR; each CDR3 protein has one entry. The data hold approximately 530,000 distinct CDR3 sequences, with about 22% observed a single time. Findings and limits, study-wide: Out-of-frame alpha sequences shared by twins showed excess low generation probability.

The sample was also linked to a second study, of yellow fever vaccine responses in identical twins.

Sequencing used CD4+ T cells sorted from blood. The origin of this receptor is a woman younger than 35 in good health. This chain joins TRBV5-1 and TRBJ1-5; weak D call: TRBD1 (5 bases). CDR3 nucleotide sequence: TGCGCCAGCAGCTCGACAGATAGCAATCAGCCCCAGCATTTT. Protein: CASSSTDSNQPQHF.